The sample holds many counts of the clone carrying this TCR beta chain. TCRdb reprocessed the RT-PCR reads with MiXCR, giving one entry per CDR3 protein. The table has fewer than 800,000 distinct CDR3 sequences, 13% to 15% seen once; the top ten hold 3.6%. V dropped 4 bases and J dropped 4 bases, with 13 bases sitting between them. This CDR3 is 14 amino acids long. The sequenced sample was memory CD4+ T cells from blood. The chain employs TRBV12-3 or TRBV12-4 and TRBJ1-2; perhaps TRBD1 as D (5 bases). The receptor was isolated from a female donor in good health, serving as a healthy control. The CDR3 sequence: CASSSGRSSYGYTF. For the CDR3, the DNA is TGTGCCAGCAGTTCGGGGCGATCGTCCTATGGCTACACCTTC.